These 11 T cell receptor beta chains share one sample of origin, sequenced in a study of vaccination and CD4 T cells after COVID-19. No antigen has been identified for these receptors. With the Oncomine TCR Beta short-read assay, DNA from cultured CD4+ T cells was sequenced. Using its own MiXCR run on the PCR reads, TCRdb lists one record per CDR3 protein. The sample includes some 16,000 distinct CDR3 sequences, around four fifths of them seen just once. Regarding treatment: approximately nine-day PBMC culture with coronavirus spike peptide pools or control peptides (ViraFEST assay). Sequencing was done on a sample of CD4+ T cells from blood, cultured in vitro. The receptors derive from a human donor who had recovered from COVID-19.

The J gene is TRBJ2-6, the V gene TRBV2; 7 bases fit TRBD1. Germline values: CDR1 SNHLY, CDR2 FYNNEI. The CDR3 is made up of 17 amino acids. The trim removed 6 bases at V and 8 bases at J, leaving 16 bases unmatched. CDR3 nucleotide sequence: TGTGCCAGCAGCCAAAGCGCCTCAGGGGGAAGGACCAACGTCCTGACTTTC. Translated: CASSQSASGGRTNVLTF.

This clonotype has just a few counts. The chain uses TRBV7-9 and TRBJ1-2, with D possibly TRBD1 on 5 matching bases. CDR3 length: 15 residues. CDR1 and CDR2 (germline): SEHNR, FQNEAQ (reference sequence). V lost 5 bases to trimming and J lost 3 bases, with 16 bases between them. The CDR3 DNA follows: TGTGCCAGCAGCCCCCGACAGAAGAGGGACTATGGCTACACCTTC. Protein: CASSPRQKRDYGYTF.

In this sample, this clonotype turned up a few times. The chain employs TRBV6-1 and TRBJ2-7; 7 bases map to TRBD2. This CDR3 comprises 14 residues. The germline V gene encodes CDR1 MNHNS and CDR2 SASEGT. V lost 5 bases to trimming and J lost 7 bases; unmatched junction nucleotides: 11. The CDR3 reads CASSPGDYPFEQYF. CDR3 coding DNA: TGTGCCAGCAGTCCGGGGGACTACCCGTTTGAGCAGTACTTC.

This clonotype was observed a few times. J is TRBJ2-2 and V is TRBV20-1; D is ambiguous. Germline V gene sequence: CDR1 DFQATT, CDR2 SNEGSKA (reference sequence). There are 12 residues in the CDR3. V lost 0 bases, J lost 3 bases, and 2 bases lay in between. The CDR3 sequence: CSARDHTGELFF. The CDR3 nucleotides are TGCAGTGCTAGAGATCACACCGGGGAGCTGTTTTTT.

The J gene is TRBJ1-2, the V gene TRBV20-1; D is perhaps TRBD1 (6 bases). The CDR3 contains 12 residues. CDR1 DFQATT and CDR2 SNEGSKA come from the germline V gene (reference sequence). The CDR3 sequence: CNSGGARGGYTF. The CDR3 DNA reads TGCAACTCGGGGGGGGCGAGGGGGGGCTACACCTTC.

The chain has TRBV7-8 and TRBJ1-2; D possibly corresponds to TRBD1 (5 bases). Germline assignment: CDR1 SGHVS and CDR2 FQNEAQ. Trimming removed 1 base at V and 1 base at J, with 22 bases between. The CDR3 totals 19 residues. The DNA for the CDR3 is TGTGCCAGCAGCTTAGTAGCCGCGGCAGGGCTTCCCCTTAACTATGGCTACACCTTC. It is translated as CASSLVAAAGLPLNYGYTF.

For the CDR3, the DNA is TGTGCCAGCAGCTCTCGCCTAGGGCAGCCCCAGCATTTT. As protein: CASSSRLGQPQHF. The chain recombines TRBV7-2 with TRBJ1-5; D uncertain. This CDR3 is built from 13 residues. V shed 4 bases and J shed 7 bases, with 11 bases lying between them. Germline V gene sequence: CDR1 SGHTA, CDR2 FQGNSA.

V usage is TRBV7-2 and J usage is TRBJ1-2, with TRBD1 as a possible D gene (5 bases). The CDR3 is 14 residues long. The germline CDR1 and CDR2 sequences are SGHTA and FQGNSA. The ends were cut back, 8 bases at V and 4 bases at J, with 17 bases in the middle. The CDR3, as DNA: TGTGCCAGCCGTGAGGGACGGACCATCTATGGCTACACCTTC. This gives the protein CASREGRTIYGYTF.

By proportion, this clonotype is medium-sized (0.01 to 0.1%). The gene calls are TRBV9 and TRBJ2-7, with no clear D. This CDR3 is built from 15 residues. The germline V gene has CDR1 SGDLS and CDR2 YYNGEE. The V and J ends lost 0 bases and 0 bases respectively, with 10 bases between them. The CDR3 sequence: CASSVGLQSSYEQYF. As DNA, the CDR3 is TGTGCCAGCAGCGTAGGACTCCAGAGCTCCTACGAGCAGTACTTC.

V gene TRBV20-1 combines with J gene TRBJ1-1; TRBD1 might be the D (6 bases). The CDR3 is 13 residues long. Looked up from germline, CDR1 is DFQATT and CDR2 is SNEGSKA (reference sequence). The CDR3 sequence: CRSHKGGNTEAFF. The DNA for the CDR3 is TGCAGGTCCCACAAGGGGGGAAACACTGAAGCTTTCTTT.

CDR3 bases: TGTGCCAGCAGTTTCTCCCTAGAGACCCAGTACTTC. As protein: CASSFSLETQYF. The chain links TRBV7-9 to TRBJ2-5, with D unresolved. With 6 bases removed from V and 4 bases from J, the gap between germline ends came to 9 bases. The CDR3 has 12 residues. The germline CDR1 and CDR2 sequences are SEHNR and FQNEAQ (reference sequence).